The text below deals with one T cell receptor beta chain. Antigen specificity is unknown. This record comes from a study of CD8+CD57+ T cells in acquired aplastic anemia. Study-wide background: Sorted CD4+ and CD8+ cells gave an average of approximately 3.4 ug of DNA.

The study's findings and limits: Sharing between patients and controls was observed for twenty-nine CD8+ CDR3 sequences.

The study profiled TCR beta VDJ and CDR3 using genomic DNA as template. TCRdb ran MiXCR on the reads and lists one entry per CDR3 protein. This table holds about 150,000 distinct CDR3 sequences, about 52% found once. Deletions cut 0 bases from V and 7 bases from J, with 8 bases between. The CDR3 extends over 13 amino acids. Germline CDR1 is SGHNT and CDR2 is YYREEE (reference sequence). Patients sequenced had flow cytometry evidence of CD8+CD57+ cell expansion. Each patient had severe acquired aplastic anemia. V is TRBV5-4 and J is TRBJ1-5, with D perhaps TRBD1 (5 bases). This sequence originates from a human donor with aplastic anemia. Sequencing was done on a sample of sorted CD4+, CD8+, or CD8+CD57+ T cells (not recorded which) from PBMCs. CDR3 nucleotides: TGTGCCAGCAGCTTGGACAGGAGCCAGCCCCAGCATTTT. It yields the protein CASSLDRSQPQHF.